This TCR beta chain derives from a study of T cell responses to AZD1222 COVID-19 vaccine. Broader study findings: Repertoires were sampled only after the peak T cell response.

TCRdb keeps only in-frame clones here, not all; method: immunoSEQ multiplex PCR. The table shows about 100,000 clones, with approximately 91% occurring only once. Notes on this clone: Antigen specificity is unknown.

Specimen: peripheral blood, collected on day 0 of AZD1222 vaccination. The source of this sequence is an adult in good health.

The CDR3 DNA reads TGTGCCAGCAGTTCTCAGAATGAGCAGTTCTTC. It encodes CASSSQNEQFF. The V call is TRBV12-3 or TRBV12-4, the J call TRBJ2-1; D is unresolved. Trimming took off 4 bases at V and 7 bases at J, with 5 bases between the two ends. This CDR3 is built from 11 residues.